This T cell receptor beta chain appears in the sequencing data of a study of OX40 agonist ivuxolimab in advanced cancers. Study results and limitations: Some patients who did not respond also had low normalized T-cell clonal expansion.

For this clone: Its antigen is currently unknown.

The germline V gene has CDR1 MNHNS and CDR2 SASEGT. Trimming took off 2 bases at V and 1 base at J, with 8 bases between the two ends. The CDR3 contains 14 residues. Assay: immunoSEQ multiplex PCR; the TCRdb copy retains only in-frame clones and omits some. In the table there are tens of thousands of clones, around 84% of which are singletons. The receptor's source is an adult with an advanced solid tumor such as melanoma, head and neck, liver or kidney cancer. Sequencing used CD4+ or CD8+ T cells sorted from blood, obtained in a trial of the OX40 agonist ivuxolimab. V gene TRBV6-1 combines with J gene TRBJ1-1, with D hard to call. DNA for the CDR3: TGTGCCAGCAGTGAACGGCCAGGGAACACTGAAGCTTTCTTT. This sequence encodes CASSERPGNTEAFF.